One and the same sample provided the 17 T cell receptor beta chains below, sequenced in a study of blood T cell repertoires in COVID-19. Method: immunoSEQ multiplex PCR; TCRdb's copy keeps in-frame clones and lacks some. The top ten hold roughly 4.3% of the sample, which has about 120,000 clones, 82% seen once. The specimen was peripheral blood. These TCRs come from a woman aged 70-85 years with acute or convalescent COVID-19.

The CDR3 loop is CASSEDRVVQTQYF. The CDR3, as DNA: TGTGCCAGCAGTGAAGACAGGGTGGTGCAGACCCAGTACTTC. The V gene is TRBV6-1, the J gene TRBJ2-5, with D tentatively TRBD1 (6 bases). The V end was cut by 1 base, the J end by 6 bases, with 12 bases between. The germline V gene encodes CDR1 MNHNS and CDR2 SASEGT. The CDR3 has 14 residues.

The chain employs TRBV7-8 and TRBJ1-2; maybe TRBD1 (6 bases). The CDR3 spans 13 residues. V gave up 7 bases and J gave up 4 bases, with 13 bases separating them. Germline CDR1 SGHVS, CDR2 FQNEAQ. CDR3 protein: CASTAVGAYGYTF. As DNA, the CDR3 is TGTGCCAGCACAGCCGTGGGGGCCTATGGCTACACCTTC. Using reference TRBV7-8 and TRBJ1-2 for the parts outside the CDR3, the full variable domain is GAGVSQSPRYKVAKRGQDVALRCDPISGHVSLFWYQQALGQGPEFLTYFQNEAQLDKSGLPSDRFFAERPEGSVSTLKIQRTQQEDSAVYLCASTAVGAYGYTFGSGTRLTVV.

This sequence joins TRBV12-3 or TRBV12-4 and TRBJ2-7, with a weak D call TRBD1 (6 bases). This CDR3 is built from 13 residues. The V gene lost 6 bases and the J gene lost 4 bases, with 13 bases spanning the gap. The CDR3: CASRQGSGYEQYF. CDR3 coding DNA: TGTGCCAGCAGACAGGGATCGGGGTACGAGCAGTACTTC.

Only one count was recorded for this clone. The CDR3 protein is CAISQIGGGDGYTF. The DNA for the CDR3 is TGTGCCATCAGCCAGATCGGGGGGGGAGATGGCTACACCTTC. The V gene is TRBV10-3, the J gene TRBJ1-2; D may be TRBD1 (5 bases). Deletions cut 6 bases from V and 6 bases from J, with 17 bases between. This CDR3 has 14 residues. Germline V CDR1 and CDR2: ENHRY, SYGVKD.

The V gene is TRBV7-9, the J gene TRBJ2-3, with 7 nucleotides matching TRBD2. The germline V gene encodes CDR1 SEHNR and CDR2 FQNEAQ (reference sequence). V shed 2 bases, J shed 0 bases, and the junction held 5 bases outside the gene matches. This CDR3 comprises 16 residues. This CDR3 reads CASSLHRGGSTDTQYF. As DNA, the CDR3 is TGTGCCAGCAGCTTACATCGCGGGGGAAGCACAGATACGCAGTATTTT.

This clone was found once. The chain couples TRBV7-2 to TRBJ2-1, with 9 nucleotides matching TRBD2. The CDR3 sequence is 15 residues long. With V trimmed by 5 bases and J by 6 bases, 8 bases remained unmatched. Germline V gives CDR1 SGHTA, CDR2 FQGNSA. In DNA, the CDR3 is TGTGCCAGCAGCGTAGGGCGGGGGGGCGGCAATGAGCAGTTCTTC. Protein sequence: CASSVGRGGGNEQFF.

V is TRBV30 and J is TRBJ1-1; no firm D call. The V gene's germline CDR1 is GTSNPN and CDR2 SVGIG (reference sequence). The CDR3 totals 12 residues. Trimming pared 2 bases from V and 4 bases from J, leaving 8 bases between. This CDR3 is CAWSNWSTEAFF. The CDR3 DNA reads as TGTGCCTGGAGTAATTGGAGCACTGAAGCTTTCTTT.

This clone was observed a single time. The rearrangement links TRBV6-6 to TRBJ1-2; D remains unclear. There are 13 residues in the CDR3. The ends were cut back, 2 bases at V and 2 bases at J, with 6 bases in the middle. CDR1 is MNHNY and CDR2 is SVGAGI in the germline V gene (reference sequence). The CDR3: CASSYGQNYGYTF. The CDR3 nucleotides are TGTGCCAGCAGTTACGGGCAGAACTATGGCTACACCTTC.

The V and J genes are TRBV24-1 and TRBJ1-1; TRBD1 matches at 10 bases. The trim removed 8 bases at V and 0 bases at J, leaving 5 bases unmatched. CDR1 is KGHDR, CDR2 SFDVKD, per germline. The length of the CDR3 is 15 residues. Written as DNA, the CDR3 is TGTGCCACCATGCAGGGACAGGGGATGAACACTGAAGCTTTCTTT. Amino acid sequence: CATMQGQGMNTEAFF.

This clone came up once. The chain has TRBV19 and TRBJ1-1; 7 nucleotides line up with TRBD1. V lost 4 bases and J lost 5; bases outside the gene matches: 10. Looked up from germline, CDR1 is LNHDA and CDR2 is SQIVND (reference sequence). The CDR3 runs 15 residues. The CDR3 nucleotides read TGTGCCAGTAGTACTTGGGGTCAGGGGGGAACTGAAGCTTTCTTT. Its translation: CASSTWGQGGTEAFF.

The chain links TRBV7-9 to TRBJ2-3; 9 bases line up with TRBD2. V shed 1 base, J shed 6 bases, and the junction held 5 bases outside the gene matches. Germline V gene lookup returns CDR1 SEHNR and CDR2 FQNEAQ (reference sequence). This CDR3 spans 15 amino acids. CDR3 amino acids: CASSLVGLAVDTQYF. The CDR3 DNA sequence: TGTGCCAGCAGCTTAGTGGGACTAGCAGTGGATACGCAGTATTTT.

The chain carries TRBV6-5 and TRBJ1-1, with D perhaps TRBD1 (5 bases). Trimming removed 5 bases from V and 0 bases from J, with 10 bases in between. There are 14 residues in the CDR3. Per germline, CDR1 MNHEY and CDR2 SVGAGI. The CDR3 spells CASSPDSLNTEAFF. CDR3 bases: TGTGCCAGCAGTCCAGACAGCCTGAACACTGAAGCTTTCTTT.

The genes are TRBV5-4 and TRBJ2-5; TRBD1 agrees at 7 bases. Germline V gives CDR1 SGHNT, CDR2 YYREEE (reference sequence). V lost 1 base, J lost 5 bases, and 8 bases stayed unmatched. The CDR3 is made up of 15 amino acids. The CDR3 region is CASSLMAGGRETQYF. CDR3 in DNA: TGTGCCAGCAGCTTGATGGCAGGGGGTAGGGAGACCCAGTACTTC.

In the case of this clone: It is unclear where the CDR3 begins or ends on the DNA, so no DNA is shown, and the CDR3 is as TCRdb lists it. The chain recombines TRBV29-1 with TRBJ1-2; the D call in the table, TRBD1, was not verified against the DNA. With termini counted, the CDR3 has 9 amino acids. Germline assignment: CDR1 SQVTM and CDR2 ANQGSEA. CDR3 region: CSVAPGNTF.

The V and J genes are TRBV29-1 and TRBJ1-1; 7 bases are a match to TRBD1. The CDR3 extends over 14 amino acids. V dropped 6 bases and J dropped 0; count of bases not matched to a gene: 7. The germline V gene encodes CDR1 SQVTM and CDR2 ANQGSEA. The CDR3 is CSVSRTGLNTEAFF. DNA for the CDR3: TGCAGCGTCTCCAGGACAGGTTTGAACACTGAAGCTTTCTTT.

This clone was picked up a small number of times. The rearrangement joins TRBV30 to TRBJ2-7; D is ambiguous. Germline assignment: CDR1 GTSNPN and CDR2 SVGIG (reference sequence). The CDR3 has 14 residues. Trimming took 1 base from V and 0 from J, leaving 10 bases between them. CDR3 nucleotides: TGTGCCTGGAGTGCGTTTCCTGTCTCCTACGAGCAGTACTTC. This translates into CAWSAFPVSYEQYF.

The chain uses TRBV18 and TRBJ1-1, with 7 bases fitting TRBD1. Germline assignment: CDR1 KGHSH and CDR2 LQKENI. The CDR3 runs to 14 residues. V lost 5 bases and J lost 1; bases outside the gene matches: 4. CDR3 bases: TGTGCCAGCTCAGCCGGGACAGAGAACACTGAAGCTTTCTTT. This gives the protein CASSAGTENTEAFF.